This T cell receptor (beta chain) was sequenced in a study of CD8+CD57+ T cells in acquired aplastic anemia. Germline V gene lookup returns CDR1 DFQATT and CDR2 SNEGSKA (reference sequence). The CDR3 runs 13 residues. Trimming shortened V by 3 bases and J by 2 bases, and 10 bases separated the two germline ends. Concerning this clonotype: The antigen is not known.

Genomic DNA constituted the template upon which TCR beta VDJ and CDR3 profiling was performed. TCRdb processed the reads anew with MiXCR; each CDR3 protein has one entry. Seen here are 400,000 to 450,000 distinct CDR3 sequences, 65% to 75% observed once, and the top ten hold 3.5% to 4.5%. Findings and limits, study-wide: Patients and controls shared 25 to 30 CD8+ CDR3 sequences, which appeared highly expressed in patients and within their immunodominant clones.

The chain uses TRBV20-1 and TRBJ2-5; TRBD1 is a possible D gene (6 bases). The clonotype was recovered from a human donor in good health, serving as a control. The sequenced material came from sorted CD4+, CD8+, or CD8+CD57+ T cells (not recorded which) from PBMCs. This CDR3 is CSASRGSQETQYF. The CDR3 DNA reads as TGCAGTGCTAGCAGGGGTAGTCAAGAGACCCAGTACTTC.